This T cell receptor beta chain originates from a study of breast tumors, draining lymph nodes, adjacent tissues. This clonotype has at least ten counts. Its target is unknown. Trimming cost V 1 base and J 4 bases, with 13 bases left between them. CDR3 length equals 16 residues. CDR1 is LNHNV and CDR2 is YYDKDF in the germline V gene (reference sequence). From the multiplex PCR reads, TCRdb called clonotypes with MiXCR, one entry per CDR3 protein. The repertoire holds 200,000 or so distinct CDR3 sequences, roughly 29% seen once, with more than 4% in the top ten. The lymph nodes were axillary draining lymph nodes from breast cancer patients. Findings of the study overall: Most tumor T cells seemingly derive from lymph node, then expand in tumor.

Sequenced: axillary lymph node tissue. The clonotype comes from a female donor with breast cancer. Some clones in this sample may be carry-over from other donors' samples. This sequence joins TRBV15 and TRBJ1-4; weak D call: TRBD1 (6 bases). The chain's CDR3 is CATSRATGSGNEKLFF. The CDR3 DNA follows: TGTGCCACCAGCAGAGCAACAGGGTCGGGTAATGAAAAACTGTTTTTT.